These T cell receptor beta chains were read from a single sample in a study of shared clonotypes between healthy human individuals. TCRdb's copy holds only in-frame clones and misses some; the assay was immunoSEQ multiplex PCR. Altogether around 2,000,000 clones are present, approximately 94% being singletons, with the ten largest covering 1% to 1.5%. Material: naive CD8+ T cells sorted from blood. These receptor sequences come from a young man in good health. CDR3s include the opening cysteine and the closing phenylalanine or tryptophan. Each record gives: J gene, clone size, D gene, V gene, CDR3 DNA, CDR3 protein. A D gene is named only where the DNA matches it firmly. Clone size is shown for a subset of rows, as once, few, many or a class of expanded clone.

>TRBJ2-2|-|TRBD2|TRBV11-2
TGTGCCAGCAGCTGGGGACTACCTCCCGGGGAGCTGTTTTTT
CASSWGLPPGELFF
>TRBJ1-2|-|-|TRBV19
TGTGCCAGTACGAGTGGATGGGGGGCTAACTATGGCTACACCTTC
CASTSGWGANYGYTF
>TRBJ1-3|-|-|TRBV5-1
TGCGCCAGCAGCTTGGCAGGACCCGGGACGGACTCTGGAAACACCATATATTTT
CASSLAGPGTDSGNTIYF
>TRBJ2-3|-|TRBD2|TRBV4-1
TGCGCCAGCAGCCCTCGACTAGCGGCGGGCACAGATACGCAGTATTTT
CASSPRLAAGTDTQYF
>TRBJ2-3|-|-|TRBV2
TGTGCCAGCAGGACCGGACAGTCAGATACGCAGTATTTT
CASRTGQSDTQYF
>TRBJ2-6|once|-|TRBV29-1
TGCAGCGTTGACCCAGGGCGTGGGGCCAACGTCCTGACTTTC
CSVDPGRGANVLTF
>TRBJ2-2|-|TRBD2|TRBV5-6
TGTGCCAGCAGCTTGAGTAGCGGGGGATGGGCCGGGGAGCTGTTTTTT
CASSLSSGGWAGELFF
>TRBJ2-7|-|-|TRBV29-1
TGCAGCGTCGCCCAATCAACCTACGAGCAGTACTTC
CSVAQSTYEQYF
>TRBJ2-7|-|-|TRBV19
TGTGCCAGTAAGTCCTGGCGGTCCGGGGAGCAGTACTTC
CASKSWRSGEQYF
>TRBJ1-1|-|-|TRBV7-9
TGTGCCAGCAGCTTAGAAGCCGGAAAGCCTCCTGAAGCTTTCTTT
CASSLEAGKPPEAFF
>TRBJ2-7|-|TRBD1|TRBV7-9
TGTGCCAGCAGCTTAATAGGACAGGGAATGGACGAGCAGTACTTC
CASSLIGQGMDEQYF
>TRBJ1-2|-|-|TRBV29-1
TGCAGCGTTGTCGTCGGGGACTATGGCTACACCTTC
CSVVVGDYGYTF
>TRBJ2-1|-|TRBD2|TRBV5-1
TGCGCCAGCAGCTCGGAATTAGCGGGTACCTACAATGAGCAGTTCTTC
CASSSELAGTYNEQFF
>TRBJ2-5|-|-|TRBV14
TGTGCCAGCAGCCAAAGCCCGGAGACCCAGTACTTC
CASSQSPETQYF
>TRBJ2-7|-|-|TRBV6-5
TGTGCCAGCAGTTATGTCCAAGGGCCTAGCGACGAGCAGTACTTC
CASSYVQGPSDEQYF
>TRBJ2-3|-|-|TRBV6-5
TGTGCCAGCAGCCCCGGAGATACGCAGTATTTT
CASSPGDTQYF
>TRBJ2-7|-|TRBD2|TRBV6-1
TGTGCCAGCAGTGTAATAGCGGGAGTCCGCGAGCAGTACTTC
CASSVIAGVREQYF
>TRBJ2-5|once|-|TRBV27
TGTGCCAGCAGTCCAACCTGGGGCAGGCGAGGAGAGACCCAGTACTTC
CASSPTWGRRGETQYF
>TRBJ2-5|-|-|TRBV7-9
TGTGCCAGCGAGGAGACCCAGTACTTC
CASEETQYF
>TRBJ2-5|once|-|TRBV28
TGTGCCAGCAGTAAATGGGCAGGACAAGAGACCCAGTACTTC
CASSKWAGQETQYF
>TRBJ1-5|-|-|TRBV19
TGTGCCAGTAGTAAGAGCAATCAGCCCCAGCATTTT
CASSKSNQPQHF
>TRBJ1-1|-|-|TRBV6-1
TGTGCCAGCAGTTCATGGTTGGTGAACACTGAAGCTTTCTTT
CASSSWLVNTEAFF
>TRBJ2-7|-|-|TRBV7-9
TGTGCCAGCAGCTTCGACTCCCACGAGCAGTACTTC
CASSFDSHEQYF
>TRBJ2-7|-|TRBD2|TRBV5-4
TGTGCCAGCACATCGGAGCGGGGGGCCTCCTACGAGCAGTACTTC
CASTSERGASYEQYF
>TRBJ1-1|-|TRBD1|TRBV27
TGTGCCAGCAGTCCCGACAGGGGGTACACTGAAGCTTTCTTT
CASSPDRGYTEAFF
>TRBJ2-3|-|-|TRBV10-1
TGCGCCAGCAGTGATGTGACGGATTTATCTAGCACAGATACGCAGTATTTT
CASSDVTDLSSTDTQYF
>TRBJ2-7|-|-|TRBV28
TGTGCCAGCAGTCCGCGGGACAACTACGAGCAGTACTTC
CASSPRDNYEQYF
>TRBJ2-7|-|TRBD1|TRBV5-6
TGTGCCAGCAGCTTTGGGACAGGGACGTACGAGCAGTACTTC
CASSFGTGTYEQYF
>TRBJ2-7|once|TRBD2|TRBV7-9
TGTGCCAGCAGCCCAAGTACTAGCGGGCCGCCCTACGAGCAGTACTTC
CASSPSTSGPPYEQYF
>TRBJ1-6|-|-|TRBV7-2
TGTGCCAGCAGCTTAGATCTGGCCGTCAATAATTCACCCCTCCACTTT
CASSLDLAVNNSPLHF
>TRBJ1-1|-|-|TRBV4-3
TGCGCCAGCAGCCAGGACGGTGGAACCGGCACTGAAGCTTTCTTT
CASSQDGGTGTEAFF
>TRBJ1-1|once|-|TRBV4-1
TGCGCCAGCAGCCAAGGGGGGATGGAGGGCACTGAAGCTTTCTTT
CASSQGGMEGTEAFF
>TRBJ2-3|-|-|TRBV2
TGTGCCAGCGGGGGGGCCGACTCAGATACGCAGTATTTT
CASGGADSDTQYF
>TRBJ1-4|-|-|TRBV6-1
TGTGCCAGCAGTGAAGAGACAGCGAGTAATGAAAAACTGTTTTTT
CASSEETASNEKLFF
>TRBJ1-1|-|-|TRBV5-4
TGTGCCAGCAGCTTGGGGGTTCCGGGATCTAACACTGAAGCTTTCTTT
CASSLGVPGSNTEAFF
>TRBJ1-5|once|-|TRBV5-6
TGTGCCAGCAGCTTAGGACATGGCAATCAGCCCCAGCATTTT
CASSLGHGNQPQHF
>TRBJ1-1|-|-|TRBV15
TGTGCCACCAGCGTCAGGGCGTCTGAAGCTTTCTTT
CATSVRASEAFF
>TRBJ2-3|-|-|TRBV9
TGTGCCAGCAGCGCCCTCCGGGACTTCACAGATACGCAGTATTTT
CASSALRDFTDTQYF
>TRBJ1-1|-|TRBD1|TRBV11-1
TGTGCCAGCAGCTTAGCGGGGACAGGAACTGAAGCTTTCTTT
CASSLAGTGTEAFF
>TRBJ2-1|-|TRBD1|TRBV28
TGTGCCAGCAGTTTTGACAGGGAGATCGATGAGCAGTTCTTC
CASSFDREIDEQFF
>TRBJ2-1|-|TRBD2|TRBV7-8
TGTGCCAGCAATAGCGGGAGCTCCTACAATGAGCAGTTCTTC
CASNSGSSYNEQFF
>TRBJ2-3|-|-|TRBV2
TGTGCCAGCAGTGAATGGGGCGATACAGATACGCAGTATTTT
CASSEWGDTDTQYF
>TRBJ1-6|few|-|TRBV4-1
TGCGCCAGCAGCCAAGGAGAGAGCTCCTATAATTCACCCCTCCACTTT
CASSQGESSYNSPLHF
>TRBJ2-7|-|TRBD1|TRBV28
TGTGCCAGCAGTTTACGTCCCGGGACAGGGTTCGAGCAGTACTTC
CASSLRPGTGFEQYF
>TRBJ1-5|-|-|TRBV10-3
TGTGCCATCAGTGAGGGGCAGGGCAATCAGCCCCAGCATTTT
CAISEGQGNQPQHF
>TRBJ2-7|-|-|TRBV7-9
TGTGCCAGCAGCCAATTCGGGAGCCACGAGCAGTACTTC
CASSQFGSHEQYF